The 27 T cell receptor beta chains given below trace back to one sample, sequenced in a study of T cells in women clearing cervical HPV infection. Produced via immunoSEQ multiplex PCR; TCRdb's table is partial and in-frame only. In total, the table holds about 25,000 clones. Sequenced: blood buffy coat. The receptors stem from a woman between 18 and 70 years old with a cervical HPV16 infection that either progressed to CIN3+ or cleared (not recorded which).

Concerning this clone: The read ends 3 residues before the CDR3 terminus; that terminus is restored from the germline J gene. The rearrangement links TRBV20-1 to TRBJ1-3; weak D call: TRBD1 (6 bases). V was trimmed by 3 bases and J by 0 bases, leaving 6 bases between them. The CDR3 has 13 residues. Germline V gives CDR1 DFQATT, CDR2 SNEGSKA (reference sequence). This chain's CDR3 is CSARDSSGNTIYF. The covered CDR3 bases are TGCAGTGCTAGGGACAGCTCTGGAAACACC.

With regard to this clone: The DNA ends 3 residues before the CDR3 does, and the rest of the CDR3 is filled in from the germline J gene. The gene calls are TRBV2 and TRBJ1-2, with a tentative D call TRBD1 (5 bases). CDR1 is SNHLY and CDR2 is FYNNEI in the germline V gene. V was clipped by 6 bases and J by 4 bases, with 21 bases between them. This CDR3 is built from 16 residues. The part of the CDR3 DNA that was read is TGTGCCAGCAGCGGACACGGGGGGAGCCCGGCCTATGGC. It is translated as CASSGHGGSPAYG. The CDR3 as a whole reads CASSGHGGSPAYGYTF.

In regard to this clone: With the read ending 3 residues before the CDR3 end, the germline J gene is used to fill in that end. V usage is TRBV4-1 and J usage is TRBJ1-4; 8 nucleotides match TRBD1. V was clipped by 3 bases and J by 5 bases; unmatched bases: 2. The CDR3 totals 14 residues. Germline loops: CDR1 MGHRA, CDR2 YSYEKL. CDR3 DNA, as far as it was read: TGCGCCAGCAGCCACGGACAGGGAAATGAAAAA. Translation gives CASSHGQGNEK. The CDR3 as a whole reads CASSHGQGNEKLFF.

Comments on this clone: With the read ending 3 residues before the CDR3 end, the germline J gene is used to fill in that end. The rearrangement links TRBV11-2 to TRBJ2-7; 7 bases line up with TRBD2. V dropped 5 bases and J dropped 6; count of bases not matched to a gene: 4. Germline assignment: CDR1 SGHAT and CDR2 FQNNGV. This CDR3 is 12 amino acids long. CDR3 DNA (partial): TGTGCCAGCAGCCCGGCGGGAGTCGAG. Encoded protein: CASSPAGVE. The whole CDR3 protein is CASSPAGVEQYF.

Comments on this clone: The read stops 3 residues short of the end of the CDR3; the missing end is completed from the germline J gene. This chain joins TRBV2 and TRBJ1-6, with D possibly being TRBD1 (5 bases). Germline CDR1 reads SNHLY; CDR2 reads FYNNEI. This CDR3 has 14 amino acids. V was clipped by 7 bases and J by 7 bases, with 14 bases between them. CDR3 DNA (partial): TGTGCCAGCAAGGGGCAGGCCCCAAATTCACCC. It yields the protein CASKGQAPNSP. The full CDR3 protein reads CASKGQAPNSPLHF.

The CDR3 protein is CASSPGLAGGPDEQFF. CDR3 bases read: TGTGCCAGCAGCCCCGGACTAGCGGGGGGACCCGATGAG. The chain uses TRBV7-3 and TRBJ2-1; TRBD2 aligns across 14 bases. The read stops 3 residues short of the end of the CDR3; the missing end is completed from the germline J gene. The CDR3 totals 16 residues. Germline CDR1 reads SGHTA; CDR2 reads FQGTGA. Trimming removed 5 bases from V and 8 bases from J; junction bases left unmatched: 8.

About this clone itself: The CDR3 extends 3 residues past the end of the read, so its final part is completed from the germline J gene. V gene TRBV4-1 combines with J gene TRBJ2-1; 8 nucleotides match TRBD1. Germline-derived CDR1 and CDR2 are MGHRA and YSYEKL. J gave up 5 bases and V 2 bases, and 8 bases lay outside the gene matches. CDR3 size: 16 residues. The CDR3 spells CASSQTRDRLNNEQFF. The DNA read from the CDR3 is TGCGCCAGCAGCCAAACCCGGGACAGGCTAAACAATGAG.

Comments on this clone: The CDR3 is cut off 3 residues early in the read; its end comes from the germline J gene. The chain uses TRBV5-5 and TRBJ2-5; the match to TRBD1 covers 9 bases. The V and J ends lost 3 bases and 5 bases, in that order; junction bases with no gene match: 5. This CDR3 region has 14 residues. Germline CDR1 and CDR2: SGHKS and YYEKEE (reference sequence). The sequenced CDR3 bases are TGTGCCAGCAGCTCACAGGGGGCGATGGAGACC. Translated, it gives CASSSQGAMET. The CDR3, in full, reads CASSSQGAMETQYF.

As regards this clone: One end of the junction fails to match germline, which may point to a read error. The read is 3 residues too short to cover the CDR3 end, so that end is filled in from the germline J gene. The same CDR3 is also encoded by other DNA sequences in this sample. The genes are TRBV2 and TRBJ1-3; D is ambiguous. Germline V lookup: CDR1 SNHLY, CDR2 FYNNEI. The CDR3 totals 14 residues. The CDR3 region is CASSTRYSGNTIYF. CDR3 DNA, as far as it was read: TGTGCCAGCAGCACCAGGTACTCTGGAAACACG.

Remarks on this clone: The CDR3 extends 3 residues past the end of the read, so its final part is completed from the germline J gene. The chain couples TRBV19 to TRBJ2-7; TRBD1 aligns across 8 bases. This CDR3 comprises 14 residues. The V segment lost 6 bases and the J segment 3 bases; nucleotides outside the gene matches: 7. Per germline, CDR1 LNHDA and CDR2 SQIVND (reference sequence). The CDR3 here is CASSPDREIYEQYF. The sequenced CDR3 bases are TGTGCCAGTAGCCCGGACAGGGAGATCTACGAG.

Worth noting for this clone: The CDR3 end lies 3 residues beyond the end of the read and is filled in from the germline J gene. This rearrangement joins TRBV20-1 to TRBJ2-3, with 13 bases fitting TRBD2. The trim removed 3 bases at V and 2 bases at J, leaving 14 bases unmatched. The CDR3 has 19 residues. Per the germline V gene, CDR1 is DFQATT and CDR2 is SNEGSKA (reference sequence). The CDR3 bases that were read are TGCAGTGCTAGGGCGGCTACTAGCGGGAGGGCCTTATTCACAGATACG. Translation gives CSARAATSGRALFTDT. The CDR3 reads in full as CSARAATSGRALFTDTQYF.

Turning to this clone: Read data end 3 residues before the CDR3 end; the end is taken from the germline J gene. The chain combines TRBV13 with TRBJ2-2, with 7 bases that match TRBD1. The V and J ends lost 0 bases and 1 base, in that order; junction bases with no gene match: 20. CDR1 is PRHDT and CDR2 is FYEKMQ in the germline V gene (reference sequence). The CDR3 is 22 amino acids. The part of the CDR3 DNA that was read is TGTGCCAGCAGCTTAGGAATCGGGGTCGGGCACAGGGGCGGATGGAACACCGGGGAG. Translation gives CASSLGIGVGHRGGWNTGE. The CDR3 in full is CASSLGIGVGHRGGWNTGELFF.

The DNA read from the CDR3 is TGCAGTGCAATCATCAAAAGCCCGGAGACC. This codes for CSAIIKSPET. The whole CDR3 region reads CSAIIKSPETQYF. The rearrangement links TRBV20-1 to TRBJ2-5, with no clear D. Read coverage stops 3 residues before the CDR3 terminus; the germline J gene supplies the remainder. Deletions cut 6 bases from V and 5 bases from J, with 16 bases between. This CDR3 region has 13 residues. Germline V gives CDR1 DFQATT, CDR2 SNEGSKA (reference sequence).

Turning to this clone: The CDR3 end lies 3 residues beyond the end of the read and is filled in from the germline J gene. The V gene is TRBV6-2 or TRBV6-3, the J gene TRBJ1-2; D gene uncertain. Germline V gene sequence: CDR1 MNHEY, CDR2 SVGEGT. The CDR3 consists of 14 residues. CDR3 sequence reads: CASRKLAGEETYTF. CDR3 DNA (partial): TGTGCCAGCAGGAAACTAGCGGGAGAAGAGACC.

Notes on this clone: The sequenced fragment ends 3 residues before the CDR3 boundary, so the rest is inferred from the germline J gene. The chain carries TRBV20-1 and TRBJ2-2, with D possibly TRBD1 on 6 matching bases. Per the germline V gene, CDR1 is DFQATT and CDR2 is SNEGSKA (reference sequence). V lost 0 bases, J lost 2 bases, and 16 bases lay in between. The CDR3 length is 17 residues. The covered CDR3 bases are TGCAGTGCTAGAGATCGACTGGGGGCCAAAAACACCGGGGAG. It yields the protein CSARDRLGAKNTGE. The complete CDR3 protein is CSARDRLGAKNTGELFF.

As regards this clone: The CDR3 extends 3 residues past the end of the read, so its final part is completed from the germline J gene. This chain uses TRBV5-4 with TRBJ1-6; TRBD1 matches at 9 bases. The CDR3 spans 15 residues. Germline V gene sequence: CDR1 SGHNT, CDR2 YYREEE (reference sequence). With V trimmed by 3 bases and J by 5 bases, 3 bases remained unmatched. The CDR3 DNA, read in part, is TGTGCCAGCAGCTGGGGACAGGGAGATAATTCACCC. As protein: CASSWGQGDNSP. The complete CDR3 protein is CASSWGQGDNSPLHF.

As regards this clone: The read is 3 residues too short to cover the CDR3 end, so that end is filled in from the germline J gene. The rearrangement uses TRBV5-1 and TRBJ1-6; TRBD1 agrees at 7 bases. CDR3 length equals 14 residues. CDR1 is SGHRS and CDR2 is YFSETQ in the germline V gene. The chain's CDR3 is CASSSGQAQDSLHF. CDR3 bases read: TGCGCCAGCAGCTCCGGACAGGCCCAAGATTCC.

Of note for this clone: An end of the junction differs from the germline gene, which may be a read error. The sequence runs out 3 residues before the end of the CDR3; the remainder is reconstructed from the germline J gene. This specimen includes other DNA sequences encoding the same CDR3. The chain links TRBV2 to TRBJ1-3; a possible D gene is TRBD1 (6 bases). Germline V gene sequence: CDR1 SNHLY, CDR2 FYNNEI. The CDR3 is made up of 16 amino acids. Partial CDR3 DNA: TGTGCCAGCAGTTTGAACAGGGCGAGCTCTGGAAACACT. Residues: CASSLNRASSGNT. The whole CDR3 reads CASSLNRASSGNTIYF.

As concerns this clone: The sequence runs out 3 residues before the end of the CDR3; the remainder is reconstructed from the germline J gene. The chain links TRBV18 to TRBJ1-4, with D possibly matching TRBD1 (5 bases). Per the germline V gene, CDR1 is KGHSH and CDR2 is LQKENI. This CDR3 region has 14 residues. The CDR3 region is CASSPTENNSPLFF. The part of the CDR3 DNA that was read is TGTGCCAGCTCACCGACAGAAAATAATTCACCA.

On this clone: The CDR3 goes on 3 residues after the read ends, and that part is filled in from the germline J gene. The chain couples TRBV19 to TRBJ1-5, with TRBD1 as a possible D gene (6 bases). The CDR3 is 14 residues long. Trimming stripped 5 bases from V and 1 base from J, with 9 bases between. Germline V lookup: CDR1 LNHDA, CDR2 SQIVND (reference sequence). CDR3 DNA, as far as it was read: TGTGCCAGTAGTTTTGGACAGAGCAATCAGCCC. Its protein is CASSFGQSNQP. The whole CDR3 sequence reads CASSFGQSNQPQHF.

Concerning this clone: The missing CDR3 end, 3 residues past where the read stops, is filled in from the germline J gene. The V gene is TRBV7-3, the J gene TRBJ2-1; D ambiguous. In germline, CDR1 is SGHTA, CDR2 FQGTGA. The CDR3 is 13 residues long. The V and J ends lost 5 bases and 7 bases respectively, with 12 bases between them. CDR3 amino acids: CASSLYAVNEQFF. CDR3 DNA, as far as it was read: TGTGCCAGCAGCCTATATGCGGTTAATGAG.

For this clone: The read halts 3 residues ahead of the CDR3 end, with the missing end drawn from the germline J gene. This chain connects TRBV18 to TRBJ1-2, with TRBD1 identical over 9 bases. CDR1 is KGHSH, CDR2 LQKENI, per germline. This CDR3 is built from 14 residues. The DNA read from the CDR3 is TGTGCCAGCTCACCCTCGGGACAGGGAAACATC. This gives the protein CASSPSGQGNI. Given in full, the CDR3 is CASSPSGQGNIYTF.

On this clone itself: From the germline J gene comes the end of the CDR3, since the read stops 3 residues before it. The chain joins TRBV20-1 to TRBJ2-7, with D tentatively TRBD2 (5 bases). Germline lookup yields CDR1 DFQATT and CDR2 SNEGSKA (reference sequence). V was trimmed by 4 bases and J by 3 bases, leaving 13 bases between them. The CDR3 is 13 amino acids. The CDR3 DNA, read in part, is TGCAGTGCTATGAAGCGGACTTTCTACGAG. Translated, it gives CSAMKRTFYE. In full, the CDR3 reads CSAMKRTFYEQYF.

The CDR3 here is CASSISGQGGATNEKLFF. The CDR3 DNA, read in part, is TGTGCCAGTAGTATTTCGGGACAGGGGGGAGCAACTAATGAAAAG. This chain connects TRBV19 to TRBJ2-2, with 11 nucleotides matching TRBD1. The CDR3 end falls 3 residues outside the read, so it is completed with the germline J gene. Germline V gene sequence: CDR1 LNHDA, CDR2 SQIVND (reference sequence). CDR3 length: 18 amino acids.

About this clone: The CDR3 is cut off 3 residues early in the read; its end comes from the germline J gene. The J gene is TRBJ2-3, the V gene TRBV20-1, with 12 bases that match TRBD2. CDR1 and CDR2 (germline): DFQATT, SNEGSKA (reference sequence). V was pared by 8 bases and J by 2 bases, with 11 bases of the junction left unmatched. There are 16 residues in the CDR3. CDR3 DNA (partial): TGCAGTTTAGACCGGACTAGCGGGGAACACACAGATACG. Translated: CSLDRTSGEHTDT. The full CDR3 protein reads CSLDRTSGEHTDTQYF.

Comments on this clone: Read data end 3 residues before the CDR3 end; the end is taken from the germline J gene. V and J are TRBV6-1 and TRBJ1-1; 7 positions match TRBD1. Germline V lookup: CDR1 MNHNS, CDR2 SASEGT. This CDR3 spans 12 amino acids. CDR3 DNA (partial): TGTGCCAGCAGTGAAAGGGCAGGGGGA. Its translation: CASSERAGG. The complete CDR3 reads CASSERAGGAFF.

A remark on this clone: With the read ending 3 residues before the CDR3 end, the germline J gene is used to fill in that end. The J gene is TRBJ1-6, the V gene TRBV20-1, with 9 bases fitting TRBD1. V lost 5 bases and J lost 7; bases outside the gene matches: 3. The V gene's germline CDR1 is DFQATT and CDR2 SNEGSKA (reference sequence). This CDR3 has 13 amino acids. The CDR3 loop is CSAQGTGNSPLHF. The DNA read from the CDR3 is TGCAGTGCTCAAGGGACAGGGAATTCACCC.